The present T cell receptor beta chain was sequenced within a study of blood T cell repertoires in COVID-19. Grouping used clinical history reported by participants in a survey and questionnaire. Measured with immunoSEQ multiplex PCR; TCRdb has only the in-frame clones, and not every one. The sample shows a few hundred thousand clones, about 87% of them seen only once. CDR1 and CDR2 from the germline V gene are MNHEY and SVGAGI. The CDR3 is 14 residues long. The junction had 5 bases not matched to a gene; V was cut back by 8 bases and J by 6 bases. What was sequenced was PBMCs or T cells enriched from blood (not recorded which). The sequence came from a man younger than 35 with acute COVID-19. The genes are TRBV6-5 and TRBJ1-6; 9 bases are a match to TRBD1. The CDR3 is CASQGTGTNSPLHF. The CDR3 nucleotides are TGTGCCAGCCAGGGGACAGGGACTAATTCACCCCTCCACTTT.